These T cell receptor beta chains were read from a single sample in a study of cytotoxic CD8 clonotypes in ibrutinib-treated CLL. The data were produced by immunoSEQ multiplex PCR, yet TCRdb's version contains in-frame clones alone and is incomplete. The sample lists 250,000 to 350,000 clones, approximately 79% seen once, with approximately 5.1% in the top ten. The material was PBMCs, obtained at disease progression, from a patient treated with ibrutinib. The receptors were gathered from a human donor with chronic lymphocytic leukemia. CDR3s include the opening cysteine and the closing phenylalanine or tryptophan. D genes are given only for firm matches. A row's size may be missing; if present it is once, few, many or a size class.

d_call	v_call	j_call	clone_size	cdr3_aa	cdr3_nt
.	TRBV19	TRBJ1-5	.	CASTTLSNQPQHF	TGTGCCAGTACTACACTTAGCAATCAGCCCCAGCATTTT
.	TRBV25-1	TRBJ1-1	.	CASTPHEGTEAFF	TGTGCCAGCACACCACACGAGGGCACTGAAGCTTTCTTT
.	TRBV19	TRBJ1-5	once	CASSLLGKSNQPQHF	TGTGCCAGTAGTCTCTTAGGGAAGAGCAATCAGCCCCAGCATTTT
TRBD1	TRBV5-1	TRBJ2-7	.	CASRSGQGALNYEQYF	TGCGCCAGCAGGTCTGGACAGGGGGCACTAAACTACGAGCAGTACTTC
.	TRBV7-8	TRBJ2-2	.	CASSSTGYTGELFF	TGTGCCAGCAGCTCAACAGGGTACACCGGGGAGCTGTTTTTT
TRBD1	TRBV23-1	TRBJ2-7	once	CASTRTGGREQYF	TGCGCCAGCACCCGGACAGGGGGACGTGAGCAGTACTTC
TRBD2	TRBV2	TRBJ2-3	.	CASSDGRGGTDTQYF	TGTGCCAGCAGTGATGGGCGGGGGGGCACAGATACGCAGTATTTT
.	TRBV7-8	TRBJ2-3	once	CASSFGYRVLRDTQYF	TGTGCCAGCAGCTTCGGTTATCGAGTTCTAAGGGATACGCAGTATTTT
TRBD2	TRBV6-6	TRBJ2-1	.	CASAKLAGVYNEQFF	TGTGCCAGCGCCAAACTAGCGGGAGTGTACAATGAGCAGTTCTTC
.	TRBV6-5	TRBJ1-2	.	CASSYSRRANYGYTF	TGTGCCAGCAGTTACTCGAGACGGGCTAACTATGGCTACACCTTC
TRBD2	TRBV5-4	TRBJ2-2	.	CASSGGEGGELFF	TGTGCCAGCAGCGGAGGGGAGGGCGGGGAGCTGTTTTTT
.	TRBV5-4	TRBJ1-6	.	CASSLRGPYNSPLHF	TGTGCCAGCAGCTTGCGGGGGCCCTATAATTCACCCCTCCACTTT
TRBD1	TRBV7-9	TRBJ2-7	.	CASSSRTGAGYEQYF	TGTGCCAGCAGCTCCCGGACAGGGGCGGGCTACGAGCAGTACTTC
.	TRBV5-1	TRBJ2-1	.	CASRNAAWRDPYNEQFF	TGCGCCAGCAGAAATGCCGCCTGGCGGGACCCATACAATGAGCAGTTCTTC
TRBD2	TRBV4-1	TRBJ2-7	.	CASSILAGSYEQYF	TGCGCCAGCAGTATACTAGCGGGGTCCTACGAGCAGTACTTC
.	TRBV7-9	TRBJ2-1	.	CATTNGAEQFF	TGTGCCACCACCAATGGGGCTGAGCAGTTCTTC
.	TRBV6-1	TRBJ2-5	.	CASSEFKTQYF	TGTGCCAGCAGTGAATTTAAGACCCAGTACTTC
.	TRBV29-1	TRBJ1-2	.	CSVEQNYGYTF	TGCAGCGTTGAACAGAACTATGGCTACACCTTC
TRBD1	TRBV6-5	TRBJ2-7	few	CASSYVLGTGEQYF	TGTGCCAGCAGTTATGTCCTCGGGACAGGCGAGCAGTACTTC
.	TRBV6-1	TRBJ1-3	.	CASSGRSGRDTIYF	TGTGCCAGCAGTGGACGGTCGGGCAGGGACACCATATATTTT
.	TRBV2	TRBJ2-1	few	CASSRYEQFF	TGTGCCAGCAGCCGGTATGAGCAGTTCTTC
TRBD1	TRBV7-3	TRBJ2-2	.	CASGPGQGFTGELFF	TGTGCCAGCGGACCGGGACAGGGGTTCACCGGGGAGCTGTTTTTT
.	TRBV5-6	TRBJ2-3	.	CASSSTSKDTQYF	TGTGCCAGCAGCTCAACTAGCAAAGATACGCAGTATTTT
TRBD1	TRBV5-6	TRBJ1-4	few	CASSLVGTGNEKLFF	TGTGCCAGCAGCTTGGTAGGGACAGGGAATGAAAAACTGTTTTTT
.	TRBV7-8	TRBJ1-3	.	CASIKGGGNTIYF	TGTGCCAGCATTAAGGGGGGTGGAAACACCATATATTTT
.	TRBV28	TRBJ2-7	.	CASSFSSLTFSYEQYF	TGTGCCAGCAGTTTTAGTTCCCTAACATTCTCCTACGAGCAGTACTTC
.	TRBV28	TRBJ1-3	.	CASRPGDRKIYSGNTIYF	TGTGCCAGCAGGCCCGGCGACAGAAAGATTTACTCTGGAAACACCATATATTTT
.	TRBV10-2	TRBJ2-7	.	CASLSPGPYEQYF	TGCGCCAGCTTATCCCCGGGCCCCTACGAGCAGTACTTC
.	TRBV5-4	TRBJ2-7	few	CASSRPPLTHEQYF	TGTGCCAGCAGCCGACCTCCCTTAACCCACGAGCAGTACTTC
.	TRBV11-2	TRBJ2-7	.	CASSLVVAGTYEQYF	TGTGCCAGCAGCTTAGTGGTAGCCGGAACCTACGAGCAGTACTTC
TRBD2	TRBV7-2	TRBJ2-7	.	CASSQSGTITYEQYF	TGTGCCAGCAGCCAAAGCGGGACTATAACCTACGAGCAGTACTTC
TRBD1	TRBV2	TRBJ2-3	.	CASSNDRGPTDTQYF	TGTGCCAGCAGTAACGACAGGGGCCCCACAGATACGCAGTATTTT
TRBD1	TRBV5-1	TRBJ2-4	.	CASSLGDRAKNIQYF	TGCGCCAGCAGCTTGGGGGACAGGGCCAAAAACATTCAGTACTTC
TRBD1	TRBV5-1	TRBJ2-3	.	CASSLGDRGWDGDTQYF	TGCGCCAGCAGCTTGGGGGACAGGGGTTGGGATGGAGATACGCAGTATTTT
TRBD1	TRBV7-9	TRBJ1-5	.	CASSLDGDRGDQPQHF	TGTGCCAGCAGCCTAGACGGGGACAGGGGGGATCAGCCCCAGCATTTT
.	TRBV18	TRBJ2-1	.	CASSRLYDGENEQFF	TGTGCCAGCTCACGACTATACGATGGGGAAAATGAGCAGTTCTTC
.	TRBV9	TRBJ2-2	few	CASSLRLNTGELFF	TGTGCCAGCAGCCTCAGACTGAACACCGGGGAGCTGTTTTTT
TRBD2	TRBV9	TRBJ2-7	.	CASSSVHGTSWVEQYF	TGTGCCAGCAGCTCAGTACACGGGACTAGCTGGGTCGAGCAGTACTTC
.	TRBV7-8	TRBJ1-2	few	CASRRPRDYGYTF	TGTGCCAGCAGGCGTCCCCGAGACTATGGCTACACCTTC
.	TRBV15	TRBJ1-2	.	CATSTSGFYGYTF	TGTGCCACCAGCACCTCAGGATTCTATGGCTACACCTTC